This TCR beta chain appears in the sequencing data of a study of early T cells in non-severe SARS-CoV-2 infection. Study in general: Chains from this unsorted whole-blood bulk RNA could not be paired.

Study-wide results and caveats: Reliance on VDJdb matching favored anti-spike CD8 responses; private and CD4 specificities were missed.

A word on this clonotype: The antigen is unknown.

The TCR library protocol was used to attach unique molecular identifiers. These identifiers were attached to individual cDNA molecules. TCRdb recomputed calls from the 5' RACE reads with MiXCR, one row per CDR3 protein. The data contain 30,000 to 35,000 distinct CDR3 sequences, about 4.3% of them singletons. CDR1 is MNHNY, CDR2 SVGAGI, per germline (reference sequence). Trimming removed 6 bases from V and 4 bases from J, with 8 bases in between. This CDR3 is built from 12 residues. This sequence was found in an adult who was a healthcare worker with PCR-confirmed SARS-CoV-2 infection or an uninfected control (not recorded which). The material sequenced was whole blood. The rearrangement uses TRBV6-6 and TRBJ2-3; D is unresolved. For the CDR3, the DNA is TGTGCCAGCAGATATTACTCAGATACGCAGTATTTT. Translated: CASRYYSDTQYF.